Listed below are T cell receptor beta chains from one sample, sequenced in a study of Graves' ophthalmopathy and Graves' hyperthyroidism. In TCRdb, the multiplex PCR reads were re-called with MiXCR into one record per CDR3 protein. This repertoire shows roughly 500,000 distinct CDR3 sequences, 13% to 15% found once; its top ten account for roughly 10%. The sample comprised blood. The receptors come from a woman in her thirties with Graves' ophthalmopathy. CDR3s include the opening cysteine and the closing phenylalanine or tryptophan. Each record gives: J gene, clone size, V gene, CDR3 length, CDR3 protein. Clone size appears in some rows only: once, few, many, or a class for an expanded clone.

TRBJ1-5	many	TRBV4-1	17	CASSHSRTGGSNQPQHF
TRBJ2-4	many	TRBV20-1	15	CSAPLADLAKNIQYF
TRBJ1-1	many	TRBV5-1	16	CASSPATGDMNTEAFF
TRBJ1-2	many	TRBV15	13	CATSRAGISGYTF
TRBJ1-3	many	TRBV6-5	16	CASSLGGFGSGNTIYF
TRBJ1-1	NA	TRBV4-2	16	CASSLSYSPGGTEAFF
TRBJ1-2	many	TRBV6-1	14	CASRGTGESEGYTF
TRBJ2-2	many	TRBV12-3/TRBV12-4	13	CASSNRVTGELFF
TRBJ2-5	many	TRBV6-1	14	CASSEGRGGETQYF
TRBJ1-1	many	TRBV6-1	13	CAITHRENTEAFF
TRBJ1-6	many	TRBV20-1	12	CSARDRNSPLHF